This T cell receptor (beta chain) is from a study of regulatory T cells in long-lasting Graves disease. Looking at the study overall: Prior antithyroid drug treatment in newly diagnosed Graves' patients lasted under 3 months. General study points: Possibly, too few samples lowered accuracy. For persistent Graves' patients, TCR diversity was lower than for newly diagnosed ones.

The CDR3 has 14 residues. Trimming stripped 4 bases from V and 1 base from J, with 10 bases between. Germline V gene sequence: CDR1 LGHDT, CDR2 YNNKEL (reference sequence). This clonotype showed up many times. As yet, its antigen is unknown. Time point indicated: newly diagnosed GD, antithyroid drugs for less than 3 months. Generation of the TCR library employed RNA extracted from PBMCs. The TCR beta library used iRepertoire HTBI primers with Arm-PCR amplification of CDR3. Using its own MiXCR run on the multiplex PCR reads, TCRdb lists one record per CDR3 protein. Of 240,000 or so distinct CDR3 sequences listed, 20% were seen once; the top ten hold over 11%.

The source of this sequence is a female donor with Graves disease. The J gene is TRBJ1-1, the V gene TRBV3-1, with D possibly TRBD1 on 6 matching bases. Sample: peripheral blood mononuclear cells (PBMCs), taken at new diagnosis, from a patient treated with antithyroid drugs. The CDR3, as DNA: TGTGCCAGCAGCCGAGCACAGGGGAACACTGAAGCTTTCTTT. Its protein is CASSRAQGNTEAFF.